A selection of T cell receptor beta chains follows, all from one sample in a study of blood T cell repertoires in COVID-19. This table comes from immunoSEQ multiplex PCR, and its TCRdb copy is limited to in-frame clones, with some not included. This sample has 260,000 or so clones, with 70% to 90% found just once. The sample was PBMCs or T cells enriched from blood (not recorded which). Source of these receptors: a woman aged 40 to 50 with acute COVID-19. CDR3s include the opening cysteine and the closing phenylalanine or tryptophan. A D gene is named only where the DNA matches it firmly. Size values are once, few and many counts, or a class for expanded clones, and some rows have none.

size	D	V	J	CDR3	DNA
-	-	TRBV7-3	TRBJ1-1	CASSVLGQKAFF	TGTGCCAGCAGCGTCCTGGGACAAAAGGCTTTCTTT
once	-	TRBV19	TRBJ1-4	CASSQDSGGPNEKLFF	TGTGCCAGTAGCCAGGACAGTGGGGGACCGAATGAAAAACTGTTTTTT
-	TRBD2	TRBV28	TRBJ2-1	CASSLWTSGMDEQFF	TGTGCCAGCAGTTTATGGACTAGCGGGATGGATGAGCAGTTCTTC
-	-	TRBV2	TRBJ2-1	CASSAIAADNEQFF	TGTGCCAGCAGTGCGATAGCAGCCGATAATGAGCAGTTCTTC
once	-	TRBV10-3	TRBJ2-2	CAISPGLQSTGELFF	TGTGCCATCAGCCCGGGACTCCAATCGACCGGGGAGCTGTTTTTT
once	-	TRBV29-1	TRBJ1-2	CSVREYYGYTF	TGCAGCGTGCGGGAGTACTATGGCTACACCTTC
-	-	TRBV5-1	TRBJ1-2	CASSGSGYGYTF	TGCGCCAGCAGCGGGAGCGGCTATGGCTACACCTTC
-	-	TRBV19	TRBJ2-3	CASSEVTDTQYF	TGTGCCAGTAGTGAGGTCACAGATACGCAGTATTTT
-	-	TRBV11-3	TRBJ1-2	CASSLDRESYYGYTF	TGTGCCAGCAGCTTAGATCGAGAGAGCTACTATGGCTACACCTTC
-	TRBD1	TRBV7-6	TRBJ1-3	CASSFVRQGIPGNTIYF	TGTGCCAGCAGCTTCGTGAGACAGGGGATTCCTGGAAACACCATATATTTT
-	-	TRBV11-2	TRBJ2-7	CASSLDRQGYEQYF	TGTGCCAGCAGCTTAGATCGGCAGGGCTACGAGCAGTACTTC
-	TRBD1	TRBV28	TRBJ2-7	CASSFPFKLLGTGFSYEQYF	TGTGCCAGCAGTTTCCCCTTTAAATTACTCGGGACAGGTTTCTCCTACGAGCAGTACTTC
-	-	TRBV6-2/TRBV6-3	TRBJ1-5	CASSKPGVNSNQPQHF	TGTGCCAGCAGTAAACCAGGGGTGAATAGCAATCAGCCCCAGCATTTT
-	TRBD1	TRBV3-1/TRBV3-2	TRBJ1-6	CASSQEDSRGLHF	TGTGCCAGCAGCCAAGAAGATAGCAGGGGGCTCCACTTT
-	-	TRBV27	TRBJ2-7	CASSLSREGSEQYF	TGTGCCAGCAGTTTGTCGAGAGAGGGATCCGAGCAGTACTTC
-	-	TRBV7-9	TRBJ1-5	CASSLNQGTQPQHF	TGTGCCAGCAGCTTAAATCAGGGTACCCAGCCCCAGCATTTT
-	-	TRBV10-2	TRBJ1-5	CASSELGNNQPQHF	TGCGCCAGCAGTGAGCTGGGCAACAATCAGCCCCAGCATTTT
once	-	TRBV28	TRBJ1-5	CASSPQGRGNQPQHF	TGTGCCAGCAGTCCCCAGGGTAGGGGGAATCAGCCCCAGCATTTT
-	-	TRBV30	TRBJ1-5	CAWSTDRNQPQHF	TGTGCCTGGAGCACCGACAGGAATCAGCCCCAGCATTTT
few	-	TRBV2	TRBJ2-7	CATRRTASSYEQYF	TGTGCCACCCGACGGACAGCAAGCTCCTACGAGCAGTACTTC
-	TRBD1	TRBV29-1	TRBJ2-5	CSVAKTGAETQYF	TGCAGCGTCGCAAAGACAGGGGCAGAGACCCAGTACTTC
-	-	TRBV11-3	TRBJ2-7	CASSLGGEMSYEQYF	TGTGCCAGCAGCTTAGGGGGGGAGATGTCCTACGAGCAGTACTTC
-	TRBD1	TRBV11-2	TRBJ1-3	CASSLGVGQSNTIYF	TGTGCCAGCAGCTTAGGGGTGGGACAGTCAAACACCATATATTTT
-	-	TRBV15	TRBJ1-2	CATSTGTPTVYGYTF	TGTGCCACCAGCACCGGGACACCGACGGTCTATGGCTACACCTTC
-	TRBD2	TRBV7-8	TRBJ2-7	CASSWTSGRHYEQYF	TGTGCCAGCAGTTGGACTAGCGGGCGACACTACGAGCAGTACTTC
-	TRBD1	TRBV19	TRBJ1-5	CASSIKTGVSQPQHF	TGTGCCAGTAGTATAAAGACAGGGGTTTCTCAGCCCCAGCATTTT
-	TRBD2	TRBV4-2	TRBJ2-5	CASSPHSGEETQYF	TGTGCCAGCAGCCCTCATAGCGGGGAAGAGACCCAGTACTTC
-	TRBD2	TRBV19	TRBJ2-1	CASSIRLAGGYTEQFF	TGTGCCAGTAGTATAAGGTTAGCGGGAGGTTACACTGAGCAGTTCTTC
-	-	TRBV28	TRBJ1-4	CASLRGGTNEKLFF	TGTGCCAGCTTAAGGGGTGGGACTAATGAAAAACTGTTTTTT
-	-	TRBV10-3	TRBJ2-2	CAAGGSAAGTGELFF	TGTGCCGCCGGTGGCTCGGCAGCGGGCACCGGGGAGCTGTTTTTT
-	-	TRBV6-6	TRBJ1-3	CASFQGGVGGNTIYF	TGTGCCAGCTTCCAAGGGGGGGTAGGAGGAAACACCATATATTTT
-	TRBD1	TRBV18	TRBJ1-6	CASSPGTAYNSPLHF	TGTGCCAGCTCGCCCGGGACAGCTTATAATTCACCCCTCCACTTT
-	-	TRBV6-1	TRBJ1-4	CASSESRGLGIGLFF	TGTGCCAGCAGTGAATCCAGGGGATTAGGGATTGGACTGTTTTTT
-	-	TRBV7-2	TRBJ1-5	CASSSMLGGQPQHF	TGTGCCAGCAGCTCCATGCTGGGAGGTCAGCCCCAGCATTTT
once	-	TRBV2	TRBJ1-5	CASSADTRNQPQHF	TGTGCCAGCAGCGCCGACACTCGCAATCAGCCCCAGCATTTT
-	TRBD2	TRBV28	TRBJ2-5	CASSGTGGPETQYF	TGTGCCAGCAGTGGAACGGGAGGGCCGGAGACCCAGTACTTC
-	-	TRBV2	TRBJ2-5	CASRQGRLAGALGAQYF	TGTGCCAGCAGGCAGGGGCGGTTAGCGGGTGCATTGGGGGCCCAGTACTTC
-	-	TRBV5-1	TRBJ2-2	CASSPTEKNTGELFF	TGCGCCAGCTCTCCCACAGAGAAGAACACCGGGGAGCTGTTTTTT
once	TRBD1	TRBV7-3	TRBJ2-5	CASSRGQGETQYF	TGTGCCAGCAGTCGTGGACAGGGGGAGACCCAGTACTTC
once	-	TRBV7-9	TRBJ1-1	CASSLAQNTEAFF	TGTGCCAGCAGCTTAGCTCAGAACACTGAAGCTTTCTTT
-	TRBD2	TRBV7-9	TRBJ2-1	CASSKSGTSGYNEQFF	TGTGCCAGCAGCAAGTCCGGGACTAGTGGGTACAATGAGCAGTTCTTC
-	TRBD2	TRBV7-9	TRBJ2-1	CASSFVAGSYNEQFF	TGTGCCAGCAGCTTCGTAGCGGGCTCCTACAATGAGCAGTTCTTC
-	TRBD2	TRBV5-6	TRBJ2-1	CASSPNGILAGGFNEQFF	TGTGCCAGCAGCCCTAACGGAATACTAGCGGGTGGTTTTAATGAGCAGTTCTTC
-	-	TRBV2	TRBJ1-1	CASSEASEAFF	TGTGCCAGCAGTGAGGCATCTGAAGCTTTCTTT
-	TRBD1	TRBV11-2	TRBJ1-5	CASSFQGDQPQHF	TGTGCCAGCAGCTTTCAGGGGGATCAGCCCCAGCATTTT
-	-	TRBV28	TRBJ1-5	CASSFLGSTQPQHF	TGTGCCAGCAGTTTTTTGGGGAGCACTCAGCCCCAGCATTTT
-	TRBD1	TRBV24-1	TRBJ2-5	CATGQGQETQYF	TGTGCCACAGGACAGGGGCAAGAGACCCAGTACTTC
once	-	TRBV19	TRBJ1-1	CATNSGGRNTEAFF	TGTGCCACTAATTCGGGGGGGCGGAACACTGAAGCTTTCTTT
-	-	TRBV10-3	TRBJ2-1	CAIRDDGDAEQFF	TGTGCCATCCGAGATGACGGGGATGCTGAGCAGTTCTTC
once	-	TRBV9	TRBJ2-5	CASSVLATEETQYF	TGTGCCAGCAGCGTTCTAGCAACAGAAGAGACCCAGTACTTC
-	TRBD1	TRBV12-3/TRBV12-4	TRBJ1-1	CASSLNRGGAFF	TGTGCCAGCAGTTTAAACAGGGGCGGAGCTTTCTTT
-	TRBD1	TRBV28	TRBJ1-5	CASSTTRRDRGRRQPQHF	TGTGCCAGCAGTACAACCCGCCGGGACAGGGGACGTCGACAGCCCCAGCATTTT
-	TRBD1	TRBV29-1	TRBJ1-2	CSGVQGNYGYTF	TGCAGCGGCGTACAGGGGAACTATGGCTACACCTTC
once	TRBD2	TRBV28	TRBJ2-1	CASSPRGSGSLNEQFF	TGTGCCAGCAGTCCGAGGGGTAGCGGGAGTTTGAATGAGCAGTTCTTC